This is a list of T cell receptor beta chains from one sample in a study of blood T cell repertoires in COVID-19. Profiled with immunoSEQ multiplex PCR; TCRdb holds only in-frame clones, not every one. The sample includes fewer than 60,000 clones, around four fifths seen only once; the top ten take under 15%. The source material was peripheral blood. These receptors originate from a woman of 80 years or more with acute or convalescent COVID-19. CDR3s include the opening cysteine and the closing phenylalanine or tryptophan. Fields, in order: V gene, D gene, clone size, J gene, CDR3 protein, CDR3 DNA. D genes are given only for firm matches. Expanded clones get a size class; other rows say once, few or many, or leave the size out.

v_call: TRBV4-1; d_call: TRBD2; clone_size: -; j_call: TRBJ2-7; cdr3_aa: CASSHGRGSYEQYF; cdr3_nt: TGCGCCAGCAGCCATGGGCGGGGGAGCTACGAGCAGTACTTC
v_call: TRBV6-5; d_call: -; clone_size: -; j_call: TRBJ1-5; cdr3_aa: CASSPGTRGTQPQHF; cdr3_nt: TGTGCCAGCAGTCCCGGGACTAGGGGTACTCAGCCCCAGCATTTT
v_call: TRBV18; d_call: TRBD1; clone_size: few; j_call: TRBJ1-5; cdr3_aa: CASSPTGTQPQHF; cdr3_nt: TGTGCCAGCTCACCGACAGGGACTCAGCCCCAGCATTTT
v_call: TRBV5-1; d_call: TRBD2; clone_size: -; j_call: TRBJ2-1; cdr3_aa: CASNTGTSGYNEQFF; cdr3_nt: TGCGCCAGCAATACCGGGACTAGCGGCTACAATGAGCAGTTCTTC
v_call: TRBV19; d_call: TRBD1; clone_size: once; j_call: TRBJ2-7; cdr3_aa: CASSGNRGTGEQYF; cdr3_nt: TGTGCCAGTAGTGGGAACAGGGGGACGGGGGAGCAGTACTTC
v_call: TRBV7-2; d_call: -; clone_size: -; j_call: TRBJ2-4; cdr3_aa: CASGGAGKNIQYF; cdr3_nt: TGTGCCAGCGGGGGGGCGGGAAAAAACATTCAGTACTTC
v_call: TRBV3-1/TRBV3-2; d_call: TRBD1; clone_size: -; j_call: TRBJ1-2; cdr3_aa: CASSHATGGAYGYTF; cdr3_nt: TGTGCCAGCAGCCACGCCACAGGGGGCGCCTATGGCTACACCTTC
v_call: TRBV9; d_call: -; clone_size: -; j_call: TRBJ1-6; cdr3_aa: CASSVMAVSYNSPLHF; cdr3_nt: TGTGCCAGCAGCGTTATGGCGGTCTCCTATAATTCACCCCTCCACTTT
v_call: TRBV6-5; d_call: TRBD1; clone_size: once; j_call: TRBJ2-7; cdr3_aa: CATGDRSKGNYEQYF; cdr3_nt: TGTGCCACCGGGGACAGGTCCAAAGGAAACTACGAGCAGTACTTC
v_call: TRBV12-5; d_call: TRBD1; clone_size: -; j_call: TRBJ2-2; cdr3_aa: CASGLVYGTGGNTGELFF; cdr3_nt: TGTGCTAGTGGTTTGGTCTACGGGACAGGGGGCAACACCGGGGAGCTGTTTTTT
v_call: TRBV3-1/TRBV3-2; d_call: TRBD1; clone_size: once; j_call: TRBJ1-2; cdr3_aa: CASSLPGQNYGYTF; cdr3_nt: TGTGCCAGCAGCCTCCCGGGACAGAACTATGGCTACACCTTC
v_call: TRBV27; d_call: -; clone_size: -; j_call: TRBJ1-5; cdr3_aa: CASSFITPGSNQPQHF; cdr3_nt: TGTGCCAGCAGTTTTATTACTCCAGGTAGCAATCAGCCCCAGCATTTT
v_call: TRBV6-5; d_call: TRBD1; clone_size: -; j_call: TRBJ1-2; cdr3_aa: CASSYSGQGHGYTF; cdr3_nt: TGTGCCAGCAGTTACTCGGGACAGGGCCATGGCTACACCTTC
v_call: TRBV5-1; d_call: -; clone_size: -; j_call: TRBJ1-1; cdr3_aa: CASSPGTPTLSTEAFF; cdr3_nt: TGCGCCAGCAGCCCCGGGACACCTACCCTAAGCACTGAAGCTTTCTTT
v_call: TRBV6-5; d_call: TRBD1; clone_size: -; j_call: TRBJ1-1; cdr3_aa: CASDDRGNTEAFF; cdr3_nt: TGTGCCAGTGACGACAGGGGCAACACTGAAGCTTTCTTT
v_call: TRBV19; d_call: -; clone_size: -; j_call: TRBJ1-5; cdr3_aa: CASSDRDQPQHF; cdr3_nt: TGTGCCAGTAGTGACAGAGATCAGCCCCAGCATTTT
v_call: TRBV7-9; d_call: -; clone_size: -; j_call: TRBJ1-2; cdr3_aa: CASSGGTHMGYTF; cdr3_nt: TGTGCCAGCAGCGGGGGGACGCACATGGGCTACACCTTC
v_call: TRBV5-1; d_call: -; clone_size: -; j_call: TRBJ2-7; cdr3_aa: CASSPLQQGYEQYF; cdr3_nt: TGCGCCAGTAGTCCCCTACAACAGGGTTACGAGCAGTACTTC
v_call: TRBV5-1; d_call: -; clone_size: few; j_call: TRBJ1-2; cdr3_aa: CASSYDKRYGYTF; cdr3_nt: TGCGCCAGCAGCTACGACAAAAGATATGGCTACACCTTC
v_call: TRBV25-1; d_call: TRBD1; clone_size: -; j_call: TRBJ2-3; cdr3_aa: CASSDPGTGGSTDTQYF; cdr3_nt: TGTGCCAGCAGTGATCCGGGTACAGGGGGAAGCACAGATACGCAGTATTTT
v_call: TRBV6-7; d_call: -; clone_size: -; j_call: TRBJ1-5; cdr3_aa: CASSPAQGSPGNQPQHF; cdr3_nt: TGTGCCAGCAGTCCTGCGCAGGGCTCACCGGGCAATCAGCCCCAGCATTTT
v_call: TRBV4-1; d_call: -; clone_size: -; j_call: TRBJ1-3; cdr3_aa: CASSLRSVSGNTIYF; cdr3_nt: TGCGCCAGCAGCCTGAGGTCCGTCTCTGGAAACACCATATATTTT
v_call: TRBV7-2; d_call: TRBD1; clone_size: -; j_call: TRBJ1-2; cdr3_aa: CASTLTGVNYGYTF; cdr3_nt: TGTGCCAGCACCCTTACAGGGGTTAACTATGGCTACACCTTC
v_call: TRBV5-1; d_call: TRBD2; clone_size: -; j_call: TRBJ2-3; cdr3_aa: CASSSVLAGDTDTQYF; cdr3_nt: TGCGCCAGCAGCTCGGTCCTAGCGGGGGACACAGATACGCAGTATTTT
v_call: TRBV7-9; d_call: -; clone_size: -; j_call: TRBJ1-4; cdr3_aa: CASSLGAFETNEKLFF; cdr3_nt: TGTGCCAGCAGCTTAGGGGCTTTTGAGACTAATGAAAAACTGTTTTTT
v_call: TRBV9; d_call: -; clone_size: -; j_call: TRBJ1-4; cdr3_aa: CASSVGDGRGELFF; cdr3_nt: TGTGCCAGCAGCGTAGGCGACGGGAGAGGGGAACTGTTTTTT
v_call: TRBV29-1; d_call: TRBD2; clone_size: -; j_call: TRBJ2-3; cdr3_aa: CSVEVGSGATDTQYF; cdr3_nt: TGCAGCGTTGAGGTTGGCAGCGGGGCCACAGATACGCAGTATTTT